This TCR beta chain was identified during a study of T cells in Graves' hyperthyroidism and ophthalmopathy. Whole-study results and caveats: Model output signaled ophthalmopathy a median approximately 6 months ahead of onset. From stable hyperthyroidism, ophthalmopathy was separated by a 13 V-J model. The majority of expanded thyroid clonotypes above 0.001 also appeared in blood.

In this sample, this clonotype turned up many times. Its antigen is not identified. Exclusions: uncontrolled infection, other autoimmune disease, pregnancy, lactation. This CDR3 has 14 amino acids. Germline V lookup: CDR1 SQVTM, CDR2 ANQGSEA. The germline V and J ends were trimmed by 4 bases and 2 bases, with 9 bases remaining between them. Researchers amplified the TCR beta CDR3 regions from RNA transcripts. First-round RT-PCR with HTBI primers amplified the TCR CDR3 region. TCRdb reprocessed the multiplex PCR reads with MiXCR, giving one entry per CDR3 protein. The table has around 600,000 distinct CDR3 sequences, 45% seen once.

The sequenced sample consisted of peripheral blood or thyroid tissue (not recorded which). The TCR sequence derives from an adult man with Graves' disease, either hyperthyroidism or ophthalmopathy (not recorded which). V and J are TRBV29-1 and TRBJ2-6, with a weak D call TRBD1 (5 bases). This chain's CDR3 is CSVGSGPGANVLTF. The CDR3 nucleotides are TGCAGCGTTGGTTCAGGGCCTGGGGCCAACGTCCTGACTTTC.